The clone carrying this T cell receptor beta chain was counted at least ten times. As yet, its antigen is unknown. Profiled with immunoSEQ multiplex PCR; TCRdb holds only in-frame clones, not every one. In total the sample includes about 6,400 clones, none of them seen once. Cyclophosphamide on days +3 and +4 followed busulfan-fludarabine conditioning and a marrow graft. From germline, CDR1 is PRHDT and CDR2 FYEKMQ (reference sequence). With V trimmed by 1 base and J by 2 bases, 9 bases remained unmatched. This CDR3 has 17 residues. The sample is drawn from a study of T cells after posttransplantation cyclophosphamide. General observations from the study: Tissue-infiltrating T cells from skin or gut overlapped little with blood T cells. TRB clonality was highly associated with recipient CMV seropositivity and reactivation. Later blood repertoires were often dominated by clones from the donor CD8+ memory compartment.

Here the sequenced sample was PBMCs, taken after an allogeneic stem cell transplant with post-transplant cyclophosphamide. V and J are TRBV13 and TRBJ2-3, with 7 bases fitting TRBD2. This TCR derives from a male patient younger than 45 who received an allogeneic stem cell transplant from an unrelated donor, was CMV-positive, and had acute and chronic GVHD. Some T cells may trace back to the graft donor. In nucleotides, the CDR3 is TGTGCCAGCAGCTTAGTAGGGCTAGCGGTACACACAGATACGCAGTATTTT. Encoded protein: CASSLVGLAVHTDTQYF.